Following are 24 T cell receptor beta chains from one sample sequenced in a study of human CD8 memory T cell subsets (dated by TCRdb to 2018 to 2020). Early differentiated memory cells that were CCR7+ PD-1+ TIGIT+ and had dysfunctional, exhausted-like traits were classified as progenitor exhausted-like memory CD8+ T cells (TPEX). The instrument was a NextSeq 550. A Human TCR Profiling Kit was used to prepare UMI-labeled 5' RACE TCRbeta libraries. Based on TCRdb reprocessing of the reads, there is one entry per CDR3 protein sequence, and DNA is missing. The data table for this sample lists under 7,000 distinct CDR3 sequences. The ten largest clones add up to about 21% of the sample. Sequencing used CD8+ T cells from PBMCs. The receptors here all came from a human donor in good health.

This chain joins TRBV11-2 and TRBJ2-6; as DNA is missing, the TRBD1 call by TCRdb cannot be tested. The CDR3 has 13 residues. CDR1 and CDR2 (germline): SGHAT, FQNNGV. CDR3 amino acids: CASSWTGSGVLTF. The full variable domain, in which reference TRBV11-2 and TRBJ2-6 provide the parts outside the CDR3, is EAGVAQSPRYKIIEKRQSVAFWCNPISGHATLYWYQQILGQGPKLLIQFQNNGVVDDSQLPKDRFSAERLKGVDSTLKIQPAKLEDSAVYLCASSWTGSGVLTFGAGSRLTVL.

This clonotype shows up as medium-sized by frequency. The chain joins TRBV7-2 to TRBJ1-3. The CDR3 runs 14 residues. Germline lookup yields CDR1 SGHTA and CDR2 FQGNSA. This CDR3 is CASSLMSSGNTIYF.

The chain combines TRBV29-1 with TRBJ2-1; TCRdb outputs TRBD2, but without DNA this stays unchecked. The CDR3 spans 14 residues. The germline gives CDR1 SQVTM, CDR2 ANQGSEA. CDR3 residues: CSVGRGAYYNEQFF.

This clonotype is identified as medium-sized from frequency. V usage is TRBV5-1 and J usage is TRBJ1-1. The CDR3 totals 12 residues. CDR1 is SGHRS, CDR2 YFSETQ, per germline. The CDR3 reads CASSLANTEAFF.

The chain uses TRBV12-3 or TRBV12-4 and TRBJ2-5; TCRdb's D gene call, TRBD2, goes unchecked for lack of DNA. The CDR3 has 14 residues. CDR3 sequence reads: CASSRGLAEETQYF.

The chain employs TRBV15 and TRBJ2-7. Germline CDR1 is LNHNV and CDR2 is YYDKDF (reference sequence). This CDR3 has 13 residues. This CDR3 reads CATSIGTGYEQYF.

J is TRBJ2-1 and V is TRBV20-1. CDR1 is DFQATT and CDR2 is SNEGSKA in the germline V gene (reference sequence). There are 13 residues in the CDR3. Here the CDR3 reads CSARDGSYNEQFF.

The chain combines TRBV2 with TRBJ2-7; TCRdb's D call of TRBD2 is untestable without DNA. The CDR3 has 16 residues. Germline V gene lookup returns CDR1 SNHLY and CDR2 FYNNEI. The CDR3 is CASSEARDSGLGEQYF.

The rearrangement joins TRBV5-6 to TRBJ2-7; TCRdb outputs TRBD2, but without DNA this stays unchecked. CDR3 length: 14 residues. The germline CDR1 and CDR2 sequences are SGHDT and YYEEEE. The CDR3 is CASSWDGTTRVQYF.

The chain employs TRBV28 and TRBJ2-7. Germline assignment: CDR1 MDHEN and CDR2 SYDVKM. This CDR3 is 14 amino acids long. The chain's CDR3 is CASSLELDSDEQYF.

Its frequency marks this clonotype as large. The chain carries TRBV27 and TRBJ2-3; as DNA is missing, the TRBD1 call by TCRdb cannot be tested. CDR1 and CDR2 from the germline V gene are MNHEY and SMNVEV (reference sequence). This CDR3 has 19 residues. This chain's CDR3 is CASTTARRAATLSTDTQYF.

This chain links TRBV2 with TRBJ1-1; lacking DNA, the TRBD1 call made by TCRdb goes unchecked. This CDR3 has 14 amino acids. Looked up from germline, CDR1 is SNHLY and CDR2 is FYNNEI. The CDR3 is CASSPTAVNTEAFF.

The chain has TRBV7-9 and TRBJ2-7; the D call of TRBD1 rests on TCRdb alone, since no DNA is present to check it. CDR1 and CDR2 (germline): SEHNR, FQNEAQ (reference sequence). CDR3 length: 14 amino acids. This CDR3 is CASSPPVEVAEQYF.

The genes are TRBV5-6 and TRBJ1-1; the D call from TCRdb, TRBD1, cannot be confirmed without DNA. The length of the CDR3 is 14 residues. Per germline, CDR1 SGHDT and CDR2 YYEEEE. CDR3 sequence: CASSSDWGTTEAFF.

The CDR3 region is CASSPTSGSYEQYF. V gene TRBV2 combines with J gene TRBJ2-7; there is no DNA to check the TCRdb D call of TRBD2. The CDR3 has 14 amino acids. Germline assignment: CDR1 SNHLY and CDR2 FYNNEI.

V is TRBV4-1 and J is TRBJ2-3. CDR3 length equals 14 residues. Germline V gives CDR1 MGHRA, CDR2 YSYEKL. CDR3 region: CASSLQRNTDTQYF.

The gene calls are TRBV19 and TRBJ1-1; checking the TCRdb D call of TRBD1 is not possible without DNA. Germline CDR1 is LNHDA and CDR2 is SQIVND (reference sequence). The CDR3 runs 18 residues. The chain's CDR3 is CASSIDVRATGMNTEAFF.

The V gene is TRBV9, the J gene TRBJ2-2; the D call of TRBD1 rests on TCRdb alone, since no DNA is present to check it. This CDR3 has 14 amino acids. CDR1 and CDR2 (germline): SGDLS, YYNGEE. The chain's CDR3 is CASSPAPGYGELFF.

This sequence joins TRBV12-3 or TRBV12-4 and TRBJ2-5; TCRdb gives TRBD2 as the D gene, but with no DNA this cannot be confirmed. The CDR3 consists of 16 residues. CDR3 protein: CASSSPAKVYQETQYF.

V gene TRBV7-2 combines with J gene TRBJ2-5; with no DNA, the TCRdb D assignment of TRBD2 cannot be verified. Germline-derived CDR1 and CDR2 are SGHTA and FQGNSA. This CDR3 region has 16 residues. CDR3: CASSLGASGGQETQYF.

The chain links TRBV7-2 to TRBJ2-1; with no DNA, the TCRdb D assignment of TRBD1 cannot be verified. CDR3 length: 12 amino acids. The V gene's germline CDR1 is SGHTA and CDR2 FQGNSA. CDR3 sequence reads: CASTPGHNEQFF.

The chain links TRBV5-5 to TRBJ2-7; as DNA is missing, the TRBD1 call by TCRdb cannot be tested. Germline V lookup: CDR1 SGHKS, CDR2 YYEKEE (reference sequence). This CDR3 contains 14 residues. This CDR3 is CASNLMGVDYEQYF. The entire variable domain, with the rest obtained from reference TRBV5-5 and TRBJ2-7, is as follows: DAGVTQSPTHLIKTRGQQVTLRCSPISGHKSVSWYQQVLGQGPQFIFQYYEKEERGRGNFPDRFSARQFPNYSSELNVNALLLGDSALYLCASNLMGVDYEQYFGPGTRLTVT.

The chain has TRBV7-9 and TRBJ2-5; with no DNA, the TCRdb D assignment of TRBD1 cannot be verified. The CDR3 consists of 13 residues. Per the germline V gene, CDR1 is SEHNR and CDR2 is FQNEAQ (reference sequence). CDR3: CASSPGGEETQYF.

Measured by frequency, this clonotype is medium-sized. The genes are TRBV7-8 and TRBJ2-5; TCRdb lists TRBD1, though no DNA is available to test this call. The germline gives CDR1 SGHVS, CDR2 FQNEAQ. The CDR3 loop spans 15 amino acids. The CDR3 reads CASSFGTGMQETQYF.